Listed below are T cell receptor beta chains from one sample, sequenced in a study of beta chain features in type 1 diabetes. Libraries were prepared by immunoSEQ multiplex PCR; TCRdb keeps only in-frame clonotypes and omits some of them. The data show approximately 400,000 clones, roughly 16% seen once. Sample: naive CD4+ T cells from blood. Every receptor here comes from a woman aged 18-29 years in good health. Both conserved end residues are part of each CDR3. The D gene is left open where the match is weak. Rows may omit the clone size; those that give it use once, few, many or a size class.

V: TRBV6-1
D: NA
size: few
J: TRBJ2-7
DNA: TGTGCCAGCAGTGAACCGGGATCCACCGACTACGAGCAGTACTTC
CDR3: CASSEPGSTDYEQYF

V: TRBV30
D: TRBD1
size: NA
J: TRBJ2-7
DNA: TGTGCCCGCGGGACAGGGGGCTTCTACGAGCAGTACTTC
CDR3: CARGTGGFYEQYF

V: TRBV18
D: TRBD2
size: NA
J: TRBJ2-1
DNA: TGTGCCAGCTCACTCGGACTAGCGGGAGATGAGCAGTTCTTC
CDR3: CASSLGLAGDEQFF

V: TRBV2
D: NA
size: NA
J: TRBJ2-7
DNA: TGTGCCAGTAGTTGGCCAAGAGGAGACGAGCAGTACTTC
CDR3: CASSWPRGDEQYF

V: TRBV28
D: NA
size: few
J: TRBJ2-3
DNA: TGTGCCAGCAGTACCTACAGGGTGGATACGCAGTATTTT
CDR3: CASSTYRVDTQYF

V: TRBV7-3
D: NA
size: NA
J: TRBJ2-1
DNA: TGTGCCAGCAGCAACGGGCGGAGGGGACGGGACAATGAGCAGTTCTTC
CDR3: CASSNGRRGRDNEQFF

V: TRBV9
D: NA
size: few
J: TRBJ2-5
DNA: TGTGCCAGCAGCGAAAGATACAGGGAGACCCAGTACTTC
CDR3: CASSERYRETQYF

V: TRBV30
D: NA
size: NA
J: TRBJ2-7
DNA: TGTGCCTGGAGTTACCAGGTCTACGAGCAGTACTTC
CDR3: CAWSYQVYEQYF

V: TRBV5-6
D: TRBD1
size: few
J: TRBJ1-2
DNA: TGTGCCAGCAGCTGGGACAGGGGGAGGAATGGCTACACCTTC
CDR3: CASSWDRGRNGYTF

V: TRBV28
D: NA
size: NA
J: TRBJ2-2
DNA: TGTGCCAGCAGAGAAGGGGGTGGCGGGGAGCTGTTTTTT
CDR3: CASREGGGGELFF

V: TRBV6-6
D: NA
size: few
J: TRBJ2-7
DNA: TGTGCCAGCAGTTACGTGGCAGGGTTGGGCGAGCAGTACTTC
CDR3: CASSYVAGLGEQYF

V: TRBV18
D: TRBD1
size: NA
J: TRBJ2-1
DNA: TGTGCCAGCTCACCCGGGACAGGGGACAATGAGCAGTTCTTC
CDR3: CASSPGTGDNEQFF

V: TRBV5-1
D: NA
size: few
J: TRBJ2-5
DNA: TGCGCCAGCAGCTTTCCAAACAGAGGGGAGACCCAGTACTTC
CDR3: CASSFPNRGETQYF

V: TRBV6-6
D: TRBD1
size: NA
J: TRBJ2-1
DNA: TGTGCCAGCAGACCTTCCGACAGGGTGCAGTTCTTC
CDR3: CASRPSDRVQFF

V: TRBV27
D: TRBD1
size: few
J: TRBJ1-2
DNA: TGTGCCAGCAGTCCAGACAGGGGCTTGGGCGGCTACACCTTC
CDR3: CASSPDRGLGGYTF

V: TRBV30
D: NA
size: NA
J: TRBJ1-2
DNA: TGTGCCTGGGGTCAGGATTCCTACTATGGCTACACCTTC
CDR3: CAWGQDSYYGYTF

V: TRBV25-1
D: TRBD1
size: NA
J: TRBJ2-7
DNA: TGTGCCAGCAGTATATACAGGGGTCACGAGCAGTACTTC
CDR3: CASSIYRGHEQYF

V: TRBV5-1
D: NA
size: NA
J: TRBJ2-7
DNA: TGCGCCAGCAGCTTGTGGATTAGCGGAACCTACGAGCAGTACTTC
CDR3: CASSLWISGTYEQYF

V: TRBV28
D: NA
size: NA
J: TRBJ2-7
DNA: TGTGCCAGCAGTTTATCGGGCTACGAGCAGTACTTC
CDR3: CASSLSGYEQYF

V: TRBV6-5
D: TRBD1
size: few
J: TRBJ2-7
DNA: TGTGCCAGCAGAAAACCGGGACAGGGGACCCACGAGCAGTACTTC
CDR3: CASRKPGQGTHEQYF

V: TRBV30
D: TRBD2
size: NA
J: TRBJ2-1
DNA: TGTGCCCTCGGGACTAGCGGGTCCGCCTACAATGAGCAGTTCTTC
CDR3: CALGTSGSAYNEQFF

V: TRBV9
D: NA
size: few
J: TRBJ2-3
DNA: TGTGCCAGCAGTAGCAACCCATCTGATACGCAGTATTTT
CDR3: CASSSNPSDTQYF

V: TRBV7-9
D: NA
size: NA
J: TRBJ1-2
DNA: TGTGCCAGCAGCTCCCGCCCACTAAACTATGGCTACACCTTC
CDR3: CASSSRPLNYGYTF

V: TRBV18
D: TRBD1
size: NA
J: TRBJ2-7
DNA: TGTGCCAGCGGACAGGTAGAGGGGGCGTACGAGCAGTACTTC
CDR3: CASGQVEGAYEQYF

V: TRBV7-8
D: NA
size: NA
J: TRBJ2-3
DNA: TGTGCCAGCAGCCCGTGGACAGATCAAGATACGCAGTATTTT
CDR3: CASSPWTDQDTQYF

V: TRBV28
D: TRBD2
size: few
J: TRBJ2-7
DNA: TGTGCCAGCAGTGAATCGCGCGGGAGATGGTACGAGCAGTACTTC
CDR3: CASSESRGRWYEQYF

V: TRBV19
D: NA
size: few
J: TRBJ2-3
DNA: TGTGCCAGTAAATCAGGGGGGCGCGATACGCAGTATTTT
CDR3: CASKSGGRDTQYF

V: TRBV30
D: NA
size: few
J: TRBJ2-7
DNA: TGTGCCTGGGATCCCTCCCCCGTCCTTGGGAGCCACGAGCAGTACTTC
CDR3: CAWDPSPVLGSHEQYF

V: TRBV30
D: NA
size: NA
J: TRBJ1-1
DNA: TGTGCCTGGAGTAGGAGGAGGGACACTGAAGCTTTCTTT
CDR3: CAWSRRRDTEAFF

V: TRBV5-4
D: TRBD1
size: NA
J: TRBJ2-2
DNA: TGTGCCAGCAGCTTTGGACAGGGGGCCACCGGGGAGCTGTTTTTT
CDR3: CASSFGQGATGELFF

V: TRBV6-5
D: NA
size: NA
J: TRBJ1-1
DNA: TGTGCCAGCAGTTACGGTCAGGGTAACACTGAAGCTTTCTTT
CDR3: CASSYGQGNTEAFF

V: TRBV30
D: TRBD1
size: few
J: TRBJ1-1
DNA: TGTGCCTGGAGCCGTGATACGGGACAGATGAACACTGAAGCTTTCTTT
CDR3: CAWSRDTGQMNTEAFF

V: TRBV19
D: NA
size: NA
J: TRBJ2-5
DNA: TGTGCCAGTAGTATCTTTGCAGGCGGGGAGGAGACCCAGTACTTC
CDR3: CASSIFAGGEETQYF